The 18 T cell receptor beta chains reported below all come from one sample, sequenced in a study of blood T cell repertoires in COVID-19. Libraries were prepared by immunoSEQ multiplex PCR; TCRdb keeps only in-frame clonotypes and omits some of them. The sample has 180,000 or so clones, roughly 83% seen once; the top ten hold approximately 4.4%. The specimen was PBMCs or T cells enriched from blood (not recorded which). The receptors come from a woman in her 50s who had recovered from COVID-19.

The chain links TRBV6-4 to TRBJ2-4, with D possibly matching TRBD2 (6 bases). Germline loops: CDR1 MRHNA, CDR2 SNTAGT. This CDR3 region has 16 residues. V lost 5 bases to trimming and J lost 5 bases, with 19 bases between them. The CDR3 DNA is TGTGCCAGCAGTAAACGGGACTCTAGGAGGGAAAACATTCAGTACTTC. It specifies CASSKRDSRRENIQYF.

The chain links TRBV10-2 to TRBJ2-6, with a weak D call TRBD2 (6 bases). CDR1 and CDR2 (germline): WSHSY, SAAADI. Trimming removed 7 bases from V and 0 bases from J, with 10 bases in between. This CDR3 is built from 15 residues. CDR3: CASIGGISGANVLTF. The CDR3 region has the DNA TGCGCCAGCATAGGCGGGATCTCTGGGGCCAACGTCCTGACTTTC.

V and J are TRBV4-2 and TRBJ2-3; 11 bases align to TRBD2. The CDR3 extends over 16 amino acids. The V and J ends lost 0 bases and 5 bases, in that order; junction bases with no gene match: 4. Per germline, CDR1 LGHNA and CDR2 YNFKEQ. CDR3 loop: CASSQDSGGAGDTQYF. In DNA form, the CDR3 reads TGTGCCAGCAGCCAAGATAGCGGGGGGGCCGGAGATACGCAGTATTTT.

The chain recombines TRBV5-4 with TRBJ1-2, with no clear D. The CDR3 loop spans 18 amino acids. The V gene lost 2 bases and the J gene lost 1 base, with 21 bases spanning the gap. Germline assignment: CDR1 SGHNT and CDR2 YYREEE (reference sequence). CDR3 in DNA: TGTGCCAGCAGCTTCGGCGGCCCCGATGATAGTCTTAACTATGGCTACACCTTC. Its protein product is CASSFGGPDDSLNYGYTF.

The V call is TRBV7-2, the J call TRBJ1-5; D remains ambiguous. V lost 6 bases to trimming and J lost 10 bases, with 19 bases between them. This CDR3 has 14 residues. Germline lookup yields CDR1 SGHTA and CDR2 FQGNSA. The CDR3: CASSSRVGSEPQHF. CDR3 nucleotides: TGTGCCAGCAGTTCCCGGGTCGGGAGTGAACCCCAGCATTTT.

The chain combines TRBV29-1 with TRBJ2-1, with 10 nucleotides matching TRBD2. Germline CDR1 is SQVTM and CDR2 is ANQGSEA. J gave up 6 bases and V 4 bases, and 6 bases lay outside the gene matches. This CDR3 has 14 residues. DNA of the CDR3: TGCAGCGTTGCGGGGCTAGCGGGGGCCAATGAGCAGTTCTTC. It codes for CSVAGLAGANEQFF.

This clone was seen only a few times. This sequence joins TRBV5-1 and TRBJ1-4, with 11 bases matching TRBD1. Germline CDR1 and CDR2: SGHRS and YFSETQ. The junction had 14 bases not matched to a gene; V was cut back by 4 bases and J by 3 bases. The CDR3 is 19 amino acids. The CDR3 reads CASSKSGTGGASANEKLFF. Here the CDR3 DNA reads TGCGCCAGCAGCAAATCCGGGACAGGGGGGGCCTCGGCTAATGAAAAACTGTTTTTT.

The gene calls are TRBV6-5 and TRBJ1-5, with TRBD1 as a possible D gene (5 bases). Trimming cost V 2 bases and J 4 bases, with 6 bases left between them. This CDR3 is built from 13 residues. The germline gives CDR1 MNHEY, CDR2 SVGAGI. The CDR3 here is CASSYAGNQPQHF. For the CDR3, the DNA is TGTGCCAGCAGTTACGCAGGGAATCAGCCCCAGCATTTT.

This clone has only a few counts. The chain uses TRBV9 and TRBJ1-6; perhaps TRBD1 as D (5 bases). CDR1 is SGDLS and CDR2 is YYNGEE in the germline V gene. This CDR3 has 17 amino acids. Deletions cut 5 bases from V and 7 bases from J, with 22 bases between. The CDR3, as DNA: TGTGCCAGCAGTTCCCCGGGGGGGGGTATGGACAATTCACCCCTCCACTTT. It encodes CASSSPGGGMDNSPLHF.

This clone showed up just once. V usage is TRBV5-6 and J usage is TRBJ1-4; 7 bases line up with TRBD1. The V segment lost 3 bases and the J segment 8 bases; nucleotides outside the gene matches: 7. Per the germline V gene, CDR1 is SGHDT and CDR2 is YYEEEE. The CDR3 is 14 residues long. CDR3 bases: TGTGCCAGCAGCTCAAACAGGGGCAGGGAAAAACTGTTTTTT. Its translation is CASSSNRGREKLFF.

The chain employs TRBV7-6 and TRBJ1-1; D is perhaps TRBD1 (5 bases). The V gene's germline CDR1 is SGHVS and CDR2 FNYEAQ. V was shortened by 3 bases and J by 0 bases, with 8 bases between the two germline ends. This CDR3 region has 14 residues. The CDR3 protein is CASSLGRLNTEAFF. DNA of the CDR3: TGTGCCAGCAGCTTGGGGCGACTGAACACTGAAGCTTTCTTT.

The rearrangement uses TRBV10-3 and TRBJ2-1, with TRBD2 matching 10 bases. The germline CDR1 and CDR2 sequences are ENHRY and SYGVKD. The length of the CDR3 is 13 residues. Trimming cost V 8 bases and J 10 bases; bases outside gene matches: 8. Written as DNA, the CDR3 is TGTGCCATCGGGCTAGCGGGAGTTGGGGAGCAGTTCTTC. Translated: CAIGLAGVGEQFF.

The CDR3 DNA follows: TGCGCCAGCAGCCAAGATCTGGGGGCAGGGATTGGATATGGCTACACCTTC. Its translation is CASSQDLGAGIGYGYTF. The chain joins TRBV4-3 to TRBJ1-2, with D maybe TRBD1 (6 bases). V was cut by 0 bases and J by 5 bases, with 19 bases left in between. Per the germline V gene, CDR1 is LGHNA and CDR2 is YSLEER. The length of the CDR3 is 17 residues.

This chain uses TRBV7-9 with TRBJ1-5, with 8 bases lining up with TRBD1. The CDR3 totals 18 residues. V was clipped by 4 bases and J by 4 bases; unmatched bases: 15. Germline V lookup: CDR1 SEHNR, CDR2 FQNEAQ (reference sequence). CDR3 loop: CASSSYTGGQERNQPQHF. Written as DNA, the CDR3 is TGTGCCAGCAGCTCTTATACTGGGGGACAGGAAAGAAATCAGCCCCAGCATTTT.

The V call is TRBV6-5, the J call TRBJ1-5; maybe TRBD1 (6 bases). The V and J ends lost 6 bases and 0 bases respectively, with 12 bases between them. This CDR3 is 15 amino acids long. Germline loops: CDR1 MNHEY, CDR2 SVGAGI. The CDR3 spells CASRLYRDSNQPQHF. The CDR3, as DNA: TGTGCCAGCAGATTATACAGGGATAGCAATCAGCCCCAGCATTTT.

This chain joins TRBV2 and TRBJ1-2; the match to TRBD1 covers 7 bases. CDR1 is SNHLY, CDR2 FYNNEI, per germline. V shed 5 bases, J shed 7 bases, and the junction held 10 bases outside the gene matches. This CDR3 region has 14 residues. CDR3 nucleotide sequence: TGTGCCAGCAGTTCCCATCCCGGGACAGTTGGCTACACCTTC. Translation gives CASSSHPGTVGYTF.

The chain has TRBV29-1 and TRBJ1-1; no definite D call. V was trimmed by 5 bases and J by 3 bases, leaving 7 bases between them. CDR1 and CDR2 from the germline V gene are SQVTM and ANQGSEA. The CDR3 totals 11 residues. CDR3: CSVMSYTEAFF. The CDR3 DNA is TGCAGCGTTATGAGTTACACTGAAGCTTTCTTT.

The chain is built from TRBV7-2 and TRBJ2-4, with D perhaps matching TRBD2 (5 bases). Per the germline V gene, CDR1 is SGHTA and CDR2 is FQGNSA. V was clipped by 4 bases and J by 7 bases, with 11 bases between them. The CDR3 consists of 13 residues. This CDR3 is CASSSRTGNIQYF. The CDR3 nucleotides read TGTGCCAGCAGCTCGCGGACGGGGAACATTCAGTACTTC. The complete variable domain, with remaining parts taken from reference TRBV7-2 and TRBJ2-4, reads GAGVSQSPSNKVTEKGKDVELRCDPISGHTALYWYRQSLGQGLEFLIYFQGNSAPDKSGLPSDRFSAERTGGSVSTLTIQRTQQEDSAVYLCASSSRTGNIQYFGAGTRLSVL.